The present T cell receptor beta chain was sequenced within a study of blood T cells in healthy people across ages (dated by TCRdb to about 2015). About the full investigation: Template switching captured roughly one uniquely barcoded TCR beta cDNA molecule per two T cells in model experiments. For two donors (one aged 18 to 30 and one aged 80 or older), the study analyzed two additional independent replicas of 1 million unique cDNA reads from the same blood draw. To track age-related changes in TCR beta repertoire diversity, the study relied on deep sequencing normalized with unique cDNA molecular identifiers. Donors of different ages were randomly distributed across sequencing lanes to avoid experimental bias. The donors were divided into four age groups: young (average around 17 years), middle-aged (about 39), aged (about 60) and long-lived (nearly 85).

The table lists this clonotype with a few counts. The specificity of this receptor is unknown. No much larger clone is present one base from it, and per-base qualities are unavailable. Taken from cysteine to phenylalanine, the CDR3 has 17 residues. The kept DNA is CDR3 alone, 51 bases in frame from the first base. According to the germline V gene (reference sequence), CDR1 reads LNHNV and CDR2 reads YYDKDF. Germline trimming: 0 bases from V, 8 bases from J; junction bases outside gene matches: 11. What the work shows at the level of the full study, not this receptor alone: The percentage of naive T cells measured by flow cytometry correlated strongly with observed TCR beta diversity. Because the CMV infection status of the donors was unknown, age-related changes in expanded clonotypes may potentially have been confounded. Estimates of total diversity based on one million sequenced T cells were considered lower bounds and underestimates. Compared with the aged group, the long-lived group had more naive CD4+ T cells, fewer expanded clones and increased TCR diversity, suggesting age selection. Because profiling used bulk unsorted PBMCs, naive and antigen-experienced compartments could not be compared conclusively. As age increased, observed TCR beta diversity per million T cells dropped in a roughly linear way, and a significant reduction was already evident by age about 40.

The roughly 37 donors, aged about 6 to 95 years, were systemically healthy Caucasian individuals from Russia. Each donor gave around 9.8 milliliters of peripheral blood, collected into EDTA-treated Vacutainer tubes. Ficoll-Paque density-gradient centrifugation was used to isolate PBMCs, with at least 7 million obtained per sample. Trizol reagent was used to extract total RNA from PBMCs, with at least 6 micrograms per sample. For every donor, an aliquot of PBMCs went through flow cytometry to measure the percentages of naive CD45RAhigh/CD27high T cells. Receptor libraries were prepared by 5' RACE. These reads were obtained on an Illumina HiSeq 2500. A second PCR of roughly 7 to 12 cycles was run with a J-beta primer mix and a sample-barcoded 5' primer. A unique molecular identifier was introduced onto each TCR beta cDNA molecule by a template-switch 5' adaptor carrying 12 random nucleotides. Each sample yielded at least 2.5 million CDR3-containing paired-end reads. First-strand cDNA synthesis was performed from all RNA using the Mint cDNA synthesis kit, with priming by a TRBC-specific oligonucleotide. Following uracil-DNA glycosylase treatment, a first 18-cycle PCR with universal primers M1SS and BC2_uni_R was performed on all cDNA. As for the original processing: For normalization, 1 million high-quality reads were randomly selected from each sample, with every read carrying a distinct molecular identifier. Instead of being binned into consensus sequences, reads that shared molecular identifiers were thrown out. CDR3 identification, clonotype clustering and error correction used MiTCR with a Q25 quality threshold and the strictest error-elimination algorithm. A nonparametric unseen species model using Euler transformation provided a lower-bound estimate of total TCR beta diversity. Using fastp at Q25 and MiXCR, TCRdb reprocessed the public reads and kept productive beta chains. Each entry is one CDR3 protein sequence, shown with its most common DNA and genes. V and J calls and clone size were set by TCRdb, not the authors. The sample includes roughly 1,500,000 distinct CDR3 sequences, with about 35% observed a single time. The leading ten clones occupy approximately 10% of the sample.

The source is a woman aged 30 to 39 in good health. Sequenced sample: blood. Recombination joined TRBV15 with TRBJ2-3; TRBD2 lines up with 10 middle nucleotides. The DNA sequence is given as TGTGCCACCAGCAGAGATCTCCTAGCGGGAGAGGCGGGTACGCAGTATTTT. It translates as CATSRDLLAGEAGTQYF.